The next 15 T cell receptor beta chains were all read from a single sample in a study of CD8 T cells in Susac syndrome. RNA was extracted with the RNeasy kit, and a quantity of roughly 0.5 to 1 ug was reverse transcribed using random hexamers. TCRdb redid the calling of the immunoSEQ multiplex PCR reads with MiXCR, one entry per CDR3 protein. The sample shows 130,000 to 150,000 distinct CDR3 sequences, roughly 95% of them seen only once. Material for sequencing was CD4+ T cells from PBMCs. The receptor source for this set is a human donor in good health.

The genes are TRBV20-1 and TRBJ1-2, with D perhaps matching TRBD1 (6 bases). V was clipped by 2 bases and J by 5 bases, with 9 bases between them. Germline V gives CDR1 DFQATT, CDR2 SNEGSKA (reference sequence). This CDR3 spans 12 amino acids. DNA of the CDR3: TGCAGTGCTAGACAGGGGCCTTATGGCTACACCTTC. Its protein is CSARQGPYGYTF.

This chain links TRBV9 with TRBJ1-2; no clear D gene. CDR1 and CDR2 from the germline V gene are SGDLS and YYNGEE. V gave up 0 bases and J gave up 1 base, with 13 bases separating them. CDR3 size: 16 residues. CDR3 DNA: TGTGCCAGCAGCGTAGTGGGATCGGGATTTAACTATGGCTACACCTTC. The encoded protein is CASSVVGSGFNYGYTF.

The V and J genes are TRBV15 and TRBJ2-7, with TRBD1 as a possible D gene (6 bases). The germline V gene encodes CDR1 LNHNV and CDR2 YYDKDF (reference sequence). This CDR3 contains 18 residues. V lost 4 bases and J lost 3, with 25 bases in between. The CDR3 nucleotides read TGTGCCACCAGCAACAGACTAACCCGGGACATCTTCCACTACGAGCAGTACTTC. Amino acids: CATSNRLTRDIFHYEQYF. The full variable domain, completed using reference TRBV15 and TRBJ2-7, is DAMVIQNPRYQVTQFGKPVTLSCSQTLNHNVMYWYQQKSSQAPKLLFHYYDKDFNNEADTPDNFQSRRPNTSFCFLDIRSPGLGDTAMYLCATSNRLTRDIFHYEQYFGPGTRLTVT.

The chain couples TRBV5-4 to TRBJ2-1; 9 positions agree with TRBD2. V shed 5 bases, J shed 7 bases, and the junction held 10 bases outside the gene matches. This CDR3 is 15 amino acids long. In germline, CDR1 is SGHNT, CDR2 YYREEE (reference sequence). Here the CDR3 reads CASSRDSGSRNEQFF. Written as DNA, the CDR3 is TGTGCCAGCAGTCGGGATAGCGGGAGTAGGAATGAGCAGTTCTTC.

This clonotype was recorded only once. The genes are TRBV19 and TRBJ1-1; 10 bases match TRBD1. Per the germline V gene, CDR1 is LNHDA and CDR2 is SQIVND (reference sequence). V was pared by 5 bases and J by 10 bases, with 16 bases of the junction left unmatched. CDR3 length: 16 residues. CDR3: CASSPPTRDRGLRAFF. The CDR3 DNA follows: TGTGCCAGTAGTCCCCCGACCCGAGACAGGGGGCTGAGAGCTTTCTTT.

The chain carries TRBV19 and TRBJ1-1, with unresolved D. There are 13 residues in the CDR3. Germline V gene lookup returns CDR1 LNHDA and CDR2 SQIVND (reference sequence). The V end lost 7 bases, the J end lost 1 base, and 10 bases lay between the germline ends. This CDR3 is CASTEQSNTEAFF. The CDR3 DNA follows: TGTGCCAGTACGGAACAGTCGAACACTGAAGCTTTCTTT.

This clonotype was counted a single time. CDR3 residues: CSVIPGTANTEAFF. The CDR3 nucleotides read TGCAGCGTTATCCCCGGGACAGCGAACACTGAAGCTTTCTTT. The chain couples TRBV29-1 to TRBJ1-1; 7 positions match TRBD1. V lost 5 bases, J lost 1 base, and 7 bases stayed unmatched. This CDR3 is 14 amino acids long. Germline V gives CDR1 SQVTM, CDR2 ANQGSEA.

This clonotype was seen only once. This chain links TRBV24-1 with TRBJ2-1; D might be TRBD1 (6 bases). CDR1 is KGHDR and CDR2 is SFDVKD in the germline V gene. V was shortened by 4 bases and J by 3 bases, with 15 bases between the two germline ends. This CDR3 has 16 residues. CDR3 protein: CATSDPTRGGYNEQFF. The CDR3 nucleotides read TGTGCCACCAGTGACCCAACTAGAGGGGGCTACAATGAGCAGTTCTTC.

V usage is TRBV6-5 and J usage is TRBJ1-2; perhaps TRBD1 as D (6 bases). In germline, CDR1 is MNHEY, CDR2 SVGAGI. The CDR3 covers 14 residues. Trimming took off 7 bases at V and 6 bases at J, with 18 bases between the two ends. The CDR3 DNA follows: TGTGCCAGCACCCCCAATGGACAGCCTCATGGCTACACCTTC. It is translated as CASTPNGQPHGYTF.

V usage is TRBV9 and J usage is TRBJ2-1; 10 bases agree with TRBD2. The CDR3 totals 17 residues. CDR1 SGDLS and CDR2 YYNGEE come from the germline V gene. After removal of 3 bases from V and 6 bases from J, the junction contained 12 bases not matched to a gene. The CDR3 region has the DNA TGTGCCAGCAGCGACAGACATGGGACTAGCGTAGCCAATGAGCAGTTCTTC. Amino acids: CASSDRHGTSVANEQFF.

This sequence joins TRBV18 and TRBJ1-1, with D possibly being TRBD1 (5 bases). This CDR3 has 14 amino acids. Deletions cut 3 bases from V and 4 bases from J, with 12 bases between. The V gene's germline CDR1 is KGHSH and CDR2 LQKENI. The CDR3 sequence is CASSPLWDGTEAFF. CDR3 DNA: TGTGCCAGCTCACCTCTATGGGACGGCACTGAAGCTTTCTTT.

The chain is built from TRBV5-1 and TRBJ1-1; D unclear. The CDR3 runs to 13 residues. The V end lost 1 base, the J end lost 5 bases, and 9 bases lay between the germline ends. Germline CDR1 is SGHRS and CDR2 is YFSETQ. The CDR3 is CASSLRGWTEAFF. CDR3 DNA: TGCGCCAGCAGCTTGCGGGGTTGGACTGAAGCTTTCTTT.

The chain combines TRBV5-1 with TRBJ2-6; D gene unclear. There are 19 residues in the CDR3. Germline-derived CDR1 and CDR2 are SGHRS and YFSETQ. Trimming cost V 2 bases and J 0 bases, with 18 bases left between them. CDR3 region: CASSFTMGRLSSGANVLTF. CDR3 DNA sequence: TGCGCCAGCAGCTTTACTATGGGCCGATTAAGCTCTGGGGCCAACGTCCTGACTTTC.

Here the CDR3 DNA reads TGTGCCAGCAGTTCGGACAACCAAGAGACCCAGTACTTC. It codes for CASSSDNQETQYF. The V gene is TRBV12-3 or TRBV12-4, the J gene TRBJ2-5; maybe TRBD1 (5 bases). Trimming removed 4 bases at V and 0 bases at J, with 6 bases between. The CDR3 totals 13 residues.

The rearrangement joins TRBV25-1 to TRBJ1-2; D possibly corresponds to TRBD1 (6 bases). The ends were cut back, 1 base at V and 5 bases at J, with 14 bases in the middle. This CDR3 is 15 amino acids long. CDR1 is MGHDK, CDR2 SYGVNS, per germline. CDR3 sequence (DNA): TGTGCCAGCAGTGAATTTGGGGGGCGCTGGTATGGCTACACCTTC. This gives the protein CASSEFGGRWYGYTF.